The rows below give T cell receptor beta chains drawn from one sample of a study of blood T cell repertoires in COVID-19. TCRdb keeps only in-frame clones here, not all; method: immunoSEQ multiplex PCR. The data contain about 310,000 clones, 85% of them seen just once; the ten biggest clones take up 1.5% to 2%. The sample consisted of PBMCs or T cells enriched from blood (not recorded which). The receptors shown here come from a woman in her twenties or thirties who had been exposed to COVID-19. Each CDR3 is given with its conserved first and last residue. Each record gives: CDR3 DNA, CDR3 protein, clone size, D gene, J gene, V gene. D genes are given only for firm matches. Expanded clones are given a class, and other clones once, few, many or no size at all.

cdr3_nt: TGTGCCAGCAGCGTGAGTAATGAAAAACTGTTTTTT
cdr3_aa: CASSVSNEKLFF
clone_size: -
d_call: -
j_call: TRBJ1-4
v_call: TRBV9

cdr3_nt: TGTGCCAGCAGCCCCGGAACAGAACAGGGGAGGGAAGCTTTCTTT
cdr3_aa: CASSPGTEQGREAFF
clone_size: -
d_call: TRBD1
j_call: TRBJ1-1
v_call: TRBV7-2

cdr3_nt: TGCGCCAGCAGCCCTCGGACAGGGACCAATCAGCCCCAGCATTTT
cdr3_aa: CASSPRTGTNQPQHF
clone_size: -
d_call: TRBD1
j_call: TRBJ1-5
v_call: TRBV5-1

cdr3_nt: TGTGCCAGTCGCGGTTCGGGATTTTTAAGAGGCTACACCTTC
cdr3_aa: CASRGSGFLRGYTF
clone_size: -
d_call: -
j_call: TRBJ1-2
v_call: TRBV19

cdr3_nt: TGCGCCAGCAGCCAAGAAGGAGGGACTGAAGCTTTCTTT
cdr3_aa: CASSQEGGTEAFF
clone_size: -
d_call: -
j_call: TRBJ1-1
v_call: TRBV4-3

cdr3_nt: TGTGCCAGCAGCTCCAGGACAGGGGGCAAAAATGAGCAGTTCTTC
cdr3_aa: CASSSRTGGKNEQFF
clone_size: few
d_call: TRBD1
j_call: TRBJ2-1
v_call: TRBV11-3

cdr3_nt: TGCAGCGTTGAAGACTGGGCAGGGGGATCTGGAACCCAGTACTTC
cdr3_aa: CSVEDWAGGSGTQYF
clone_size: few
d_call: TRBD1
j_call: TRBJ2-5
v_call: TRBV29-1

cdr3_nt: TGCGCCAGCGCCGTGTGGAGGGGGCACTATGGCTACACCTTC
cdr3_aa: CASAVWRGHYGYTF
clone_size: -
d_call: TRBD1
j_call: TRBJ1-2
v_call: TRBV10-2

cdr3_nt: TGTGCCTGGAGTACAGGGGGCAATCAGCCCCAGCATTTT
cdr3_aa: CAWSTGGNQPQHF
clone_size: -
d_call: TRBD1
j_call: TRBJ1-5
v_call: TRBV30

cdr3_nt: TGCAGTGCTAGTGCGTCATGGACAGGGTATGGCTACACCTTC
cdr3_aa: CSASASWTGYGYTF
clone_size: few
d_call: TRBD1
j_call: TRBJ1-2
v_call: TRBV20-1

cdr3_nt: TGTGCCAGCAGTCAGGGAACTGAAGCTTTCTTT
cdr3_aa: CASSQGTEAFF
clone_size: -
d_call: -
j_call: TRBJ1-1
v_call: TRBV7-6

cdr3_nt: TGTGCCACCAGCGAGCCTGAAGGGGGGAACACTGAAGCTTTCTTT
cdr3_aa: CATSEPEGGNTEAFF
clone_size: -
d_call: -
j_call: TRBJ1-1
v_call: TRBV15

cdr3_nt: TGTGCCAGCAGCCCCCGGACTAGCGGTGAGACCCAGTACTTC
cdr3_aa: CASSPRTSGETQYF
clone_size: -
d_call: TRBD2
j_call: TRBJ2-5
v_call: TRBV3-1/TRBV3-2

cdr3_nt: TGCGCCAGCAGCGGAAGCAAGAGGTTACCCTACGAGCAGTACTTC
cdr3_aa: CASSGSKRLPYEQYF
clone_size: -
d_call: -
j_call: TRBJ2-7
v_call: TRBV5-1

cdr3_nt: TGTGCCAGCAGTATGGATACAGGGATTTTCGGCTACACCTTC
cdr3_aa: CASSMDTGIFGYTF
clone_size: -
d_call: -
j_call: TRBJ1-2
v_call: TRBV2

cdr3_nt: TGTGCCAGCAGCCAAGTAATTTTGTGGGGACTATCAAACTATGGCTACACCTTC
cdr3_aa: CASSQVILWGLSNYGYTF
clone_size: -
d_call: -
j_call: TRBJ1-2
v_call: TRBV3-1/TRBV3-2

cdr3_nt: TGCGCCAGCAGCTTGAACCCGGGACAGAAAAACATTCAGTACTTC
cdr3_aa: CASSLNPGQKNIQYF
clone_size: -
d_call: TRBD1
j_call: TRBJ2-4
v_call: TRBV5-1

cdr3_nt: TGTGCCAGCAGCTTGCAAGCGGGCCTTCAAGAGACCCAGTACTTC
cdr3_aa: CASSLQAGLQETQYF
clone_size: -
d_call: -
j_call: TRBJ2-5
v_call: TRBV7-2

cdr3_nt: TGTGCCAGCAGCGTTACAGGGGTCGGGGAGCTGTTTTTT
cdr3_aa: CASSVTGVGELFF
clone_size: -
d_call: TRBD1
j_call: TRBJ2-2
v_call: TRBV7-3

cdr3_nt: TGTGCCAGCAGTGAGACCTCAGGTTCCTACAATGAGCAGTTCTTC
cdr3_aa: CASSETSGSYNEQFF
clone_size: -
d_call: -
j_call: TRBJ2-1
v_call: TRBV27

cdr3_nt: TGTGCCAGCAGTGTTAGGAGGGATGATGAGCAGTTCTTC
cdr3_aa: CASSVRRDDEQFF
clone_size: -
d_call: -
j_call: TRBJ2-1
v_call: TRBV2

cdr3_nt: TGTGCCAGCAGCTTAAGCGGCGGGGCAGAGACCCAGTACTTC
cdr3_aa: CASSLSGGAETQYF
clone_size: -
d_call: -
j_call: TRBJ2-5
v_call: TRBV11-3

cdr3_nt: TGTGCCACCAGCAGAGATGGCGGGACTCCCAGAGGAGCCAACGTCCTGACTTTC
cdr3_aa: CATSRDGGTPRGANVLTF
clone_size: once
d_call: -
j_call: TRBJ2-6
v_call: TRBV15

cdr3_nt: TGTGCCAGCAGCCTATTAGCGGGGGGGACCTACGAGCAGTACTTC
cdr3_aa: CASSLLAGGTYEQYF
clone_size: -
d_call: TRBD2
j_call: TRBJ2-7
v_call: TRBV3-1/TRBV3-2

cdr3_nt: TGTGCCAGCAGACTTAAGGGAGTCCATGGCTACACCTTC
cdr3_aa: CASRLKGVHGYTF
clone_size: -
d_call: -
j_call: TRBJ1-2
v_call: TRBV27

cdr3_nt: TGTGCCAGCAGTACCGGGACTAGGGGGACAGATACGCAGTATTTT
cdr3_aa: CASSTGTRGTDTQYF
clone_size: many
d_call: TRBD2
j_call: TRBJ2-3
v_call: TRBV2

cdr3_nt: TGTGCCAGCGGAAGGGGTAACACTGAAGCTTTCTTT
cdr3_aa: CASGRGNTEAFF
clone_size: -
d_call: -
j_call: TRBJ1-1
v_call: TRBV27